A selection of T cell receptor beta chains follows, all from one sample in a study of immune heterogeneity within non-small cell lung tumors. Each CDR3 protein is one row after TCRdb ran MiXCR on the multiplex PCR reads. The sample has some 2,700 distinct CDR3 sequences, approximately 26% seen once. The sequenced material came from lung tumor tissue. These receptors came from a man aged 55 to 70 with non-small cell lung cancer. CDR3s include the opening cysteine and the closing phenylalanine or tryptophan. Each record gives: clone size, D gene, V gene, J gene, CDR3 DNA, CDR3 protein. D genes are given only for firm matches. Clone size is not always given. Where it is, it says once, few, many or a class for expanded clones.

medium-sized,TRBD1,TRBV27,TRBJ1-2,TGTGCCAGCAGTTTGTGGGGGGTTGACAGGGGCCCTCGGGGCTACACCTTC,CASSLWGVDRGPRGYTF
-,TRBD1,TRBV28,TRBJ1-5,TGTGCCAGCAGTCTGTGGACAGGACTTCGTCAGCCCCAGCATTTT,CASSLWTGLRQPQHF
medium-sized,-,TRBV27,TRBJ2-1,TGTGCCAGCAGTCTTACCGGGACACCGTACAATGAGCAGTTCTTC,CASSLTGTPYNEQFF
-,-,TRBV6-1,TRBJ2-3,TGTGCCAGCGGCCAATCGAGCACAGATACGCAGTATTTT,CASGQSSTDTQYF
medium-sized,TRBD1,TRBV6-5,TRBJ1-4,TGTGCCAGCAGTTACTCCTCAGGGGGCGGGGGGGAAAAACTGTTTTTT,CASSYSSGGGGEKLFF
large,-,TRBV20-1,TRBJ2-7,TGCAGTGCTAGAGTCTACGAGCAGTACTTC,CSARVYEQYF
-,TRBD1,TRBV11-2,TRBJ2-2,TGTGCCAGCAGCTCGGGACAGCAACCCACCGGGGAGCTGTTTTTT,CASSSGQQPTGELFF
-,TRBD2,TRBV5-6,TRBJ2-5,TGTGCCAGCAGCCCCCCTGGGACTAGCGGGGGGACCCAGTACTTC,CASSPPGTSGGTQYF
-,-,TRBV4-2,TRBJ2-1,TGTGCCAGCAGCCAAGCTGGGGCCCCAAGGGCCTACTATGACCAGTTTTTC,CASSQAGAPRAYYDQFF
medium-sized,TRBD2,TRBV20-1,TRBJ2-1,TGCAGTGCTCGGTCACTAGCGGGAGACAATGAGCAGTTCTTC,CSARSLAGDNEQFF
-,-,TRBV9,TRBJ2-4,TGTGCCAGCAGCCGGGTCGGGGAAAACATTCAGTACTTC,CASSRVGENIQYF
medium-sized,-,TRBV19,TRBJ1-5,TGTGCCAGTAGGCCAGATAGCAATCAGCCCCAGCATTTT,CASRPDSNQPQHF
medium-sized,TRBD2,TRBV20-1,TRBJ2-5,TGCAGTGCTAGAGGGCACGTAGTGGCGGGAGGCCTTACCCAGTACTTC,CSARGHVVAGGLTQYF
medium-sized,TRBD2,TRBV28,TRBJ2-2,TGTGCCAGCAGGGTAGCGGGAGCGGGCACCGGGGAGCTGTTTTTT,CASRVAGAGTGELFF
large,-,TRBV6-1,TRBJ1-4,TGTGCCAGCAGTCAACCAGGGAAAGGGGAAGAAAAACTGTTTTTT,CASSQPGKGEEKLFF
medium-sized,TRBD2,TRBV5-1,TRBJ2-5,TGCGCCAGCAGCTTGGCCGGATTAGCGGGGGCACAAGAGACCCAGTACTTC,CASSLAGLAGAQETQYF
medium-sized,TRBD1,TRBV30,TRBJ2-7,TGTGCCTGGAGGACAGGGCCGAAGTCCGACGAGCAGTACTTC,CAWRTGPKSDEQYF
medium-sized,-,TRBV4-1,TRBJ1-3,TGCGCCAGCAGCCAAGATCTTTGGGTTCCTCAGGATTTT,CASSQDLWVPQDF
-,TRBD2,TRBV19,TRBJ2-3,TGTGCCAGTAGTTTCTTTGGGACTAGTGCCTTAGTTGGTACGCAGTATTTT,CASSFFGTSALVGTQYF
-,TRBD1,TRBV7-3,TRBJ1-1,TGTGCCAGCAGCTTAACAGGGGGCGTGTCTGAAGCTTTCTTT,CASSLTGGVSEAFF
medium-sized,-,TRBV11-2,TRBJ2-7,TGTGCCAGCAGCTTAGATCGGGGGGCAGGCTACGAGCAGTACTTC,CASSLDRGAGYEQYF
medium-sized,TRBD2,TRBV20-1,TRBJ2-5,TGCAGTGCAACCGGGGGGGGGGAGACCCAGTACTTC,CSATGGGETQYF
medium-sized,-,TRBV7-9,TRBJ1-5,TGTGCCAGCAGCCCCGGGACCGTCAATCAGCCCCAGCATTTT,CASSPGTVNQPQHF
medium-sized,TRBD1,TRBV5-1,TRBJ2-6,TGCGCCAGCAGCCTAAACCTCAGGGGGCGATCTAGGGGGGCCAACGTCCTGACTTTC,CASSLNLRGRSRGANVLTF
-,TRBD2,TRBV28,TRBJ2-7,TGTGCCAGCAGTTTGGACCACGGGACTAGCAAGTACGAGCAGTACTTC,CASSLDHGTSKYEQYF
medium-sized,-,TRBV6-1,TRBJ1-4,TGTGCCAGCAGGGGGCAGGGTTACGGAAAACTGTTTTTT,CASRGQGYGKLFF
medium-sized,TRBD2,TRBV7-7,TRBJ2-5,TGTGCTAGCAGCATAGCGGGAGCGACCCAAGAGACCCAGTACTTC,CASSIAGATQETQYF
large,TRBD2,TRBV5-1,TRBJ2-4,TGCGCCAGCAGCTTGGAGGATTACGGACTAGCGGGTCGTAAAAACATTCAGTACTTC,CASSLEDYGLAGRKNIQYF
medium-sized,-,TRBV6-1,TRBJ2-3,TGTGCCAGCCTCAGAGGGACAACAGGCACAGATACGCAGTATTTT,CASLRGTTGTDTQYF
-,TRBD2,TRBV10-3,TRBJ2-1,TGTGCCATCAGTGACCGCGGGAGGAAATACAATGAGCAGTTCTTC,CAISDRGRKYNEQFF
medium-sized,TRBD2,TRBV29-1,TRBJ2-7,TGCAGCGTTGTACTAGCGGGAGTTGCCTACGAGCAGTACTTC,CSVVLAGVAYEQYF
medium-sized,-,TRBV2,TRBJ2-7,TGTGCCAGCGGCGGGTCCTCCTACGAGCAGTACTTC,CASGGSSYEQYF
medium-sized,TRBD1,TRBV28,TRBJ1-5,TGTGCCAGCAGAGAACCGGGACAGGTTAAGCCCCAGCATTTT,CASREPGQVKPQHF
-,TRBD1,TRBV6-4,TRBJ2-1,TGTGCCAGCAGAGTCGGGACAGTGAACTACAATGGGCAGTTCTTC,CASRVGTVNYNGQFF
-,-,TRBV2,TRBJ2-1,TGTGCCAGCAGCGCCTACAATGAGCAGTTCTTC,CASSAYNEQFF
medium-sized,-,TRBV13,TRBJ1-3,TGTGCCAGCAGCTTAACTCCCAGAGGAAACACCATATATTTT,CASSLTPRGNTIYF
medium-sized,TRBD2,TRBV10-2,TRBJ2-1,TGCGCCAGCAGTGAGACGGAATTCCTAGCGGGAGGGTACAATGAGCAGTTCTTC,CASSETEFLAGGYNEQFF
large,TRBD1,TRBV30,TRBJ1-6,TGTGCCTGGACTTTCGGACAGGGGGCACCTAATTCACCCCTCCACTTT,CAWTFGQGAPNSPLHF
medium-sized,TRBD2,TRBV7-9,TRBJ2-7,TGTGCCAGCAGCTCCTATAGCGGGACAACCTCCTACGAGCAGTACTTC,CASSSYSGTTSYEQYF
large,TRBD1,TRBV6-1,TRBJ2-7,TGTGCCAGCAGTTATCGGGACAGGTTAGTTGAGCAGTACTTC,CASSYRDRLVEQYF
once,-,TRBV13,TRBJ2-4,TGTGCCAGCAGCTTAGGTGGGGGGCAAAACATTCGGTACTTC,CASSLGGGQNIRYF
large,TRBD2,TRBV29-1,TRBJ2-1,TGCAGCGTCAGAGGCGGGAGGAGCTATGAGCAGTTCTTC,CSVRGGRSYEQFF
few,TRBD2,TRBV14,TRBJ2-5,TGTGCCAGCAGCCAGGGGACTAGCGGGAGTGACGAGACCCAGTACTTC,CASSQGTSGSDETQYF